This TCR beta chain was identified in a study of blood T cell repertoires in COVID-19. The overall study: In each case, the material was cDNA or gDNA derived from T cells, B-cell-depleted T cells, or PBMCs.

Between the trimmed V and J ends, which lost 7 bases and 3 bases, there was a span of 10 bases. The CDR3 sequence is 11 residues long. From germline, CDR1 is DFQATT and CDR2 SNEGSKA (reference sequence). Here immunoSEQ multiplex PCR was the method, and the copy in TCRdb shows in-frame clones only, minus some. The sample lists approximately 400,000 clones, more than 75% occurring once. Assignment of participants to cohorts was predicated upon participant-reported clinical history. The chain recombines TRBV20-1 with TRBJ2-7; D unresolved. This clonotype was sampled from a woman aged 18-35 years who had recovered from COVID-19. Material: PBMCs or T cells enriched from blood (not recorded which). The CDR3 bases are TGCAGTGTAACAGAAGGCTACGAGCAGTACTTC. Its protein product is CSVTEGYEQYF.